This TCR beta chain appears in the sequencing data of a study of T cell responses to AZD1222 COVID-19 vaccine. Study-wide results and caveats: Across spike, vaccine-associated CD4 TCRs were found, dominant at 160-218 and 743-854. Only a handful of AZD1222 recipients, roughly 6 in all, had baseline seropositivity. The donors showed a predominance of white British ancestry and of females, with possible underestimation of clonal diversity.

This CDR3 region has 13 residues. V was clipped by 4 bases and J by 1 base, with 7 bases between them. CDR1 and CDR2 (germline): LGHNA, YNFKEQ. As concerns this clone: Its specificity is not known.

This table comes from immunoSEQ multiplex PCR, and its TCRdb copy is limited to in-frame clones, with some not included. The profile shows more than 90,000 clones, around nine tenths of them singletons. Second-dose intervals near 4 or 12 weeks were combined. The chain uses TRBV4-2 and TRBJ1-1; D gene unclear. The receptor's source is an adult who received the AZD1222 COVID-19 vaccine. Material: peripheral blood, obtained 28 days after the second AZD1222 dose. CDR3 protein: CASSRDRNTEAFF. The DNA of the CDR3 is TGTGCCAGCAGCCGCGACCGGAACACTGAAGCTTTCTTT.